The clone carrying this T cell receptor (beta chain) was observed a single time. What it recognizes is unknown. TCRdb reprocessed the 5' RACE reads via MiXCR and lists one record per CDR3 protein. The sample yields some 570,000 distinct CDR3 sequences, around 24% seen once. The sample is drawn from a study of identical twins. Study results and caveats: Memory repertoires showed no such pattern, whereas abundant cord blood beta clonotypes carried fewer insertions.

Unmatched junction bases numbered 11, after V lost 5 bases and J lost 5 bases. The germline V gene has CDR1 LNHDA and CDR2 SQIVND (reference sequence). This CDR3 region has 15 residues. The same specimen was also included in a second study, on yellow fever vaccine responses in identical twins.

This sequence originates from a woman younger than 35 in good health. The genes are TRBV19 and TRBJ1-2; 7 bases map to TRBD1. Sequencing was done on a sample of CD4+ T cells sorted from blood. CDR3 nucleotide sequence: TGTGCCAGTAGTTTCCGGGACAGATTTGTTTATGGCTACACCTTC. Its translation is CASSFRDRFVYGYTF.